These 30 T cell receptor beta chains came from one sample sequenced in a study of T cells after yellow fever vaccination. TCRdb redid the calling of the 5' RACE reads with MiXCR, one entry per CDR3 protein. The table has hundreds of thousands of distinct CDR3 sequences, around 13% seen once; the top ten hold 3.2%. This material consisted of CD4+ T cells sorted from PBMCs, taken 15 days after the yellow fever booster vaccination. The receptors come from a man between 18 and 29 years old who received the YFV17D yellow fever vaccine.

This clonotype has only a few counts. The J gene is TRBJ2-2, the V gene TRBV15; TRBD1 is a possible D gene (6 bases). This CDR3 has 15 amino acids. Germline V gives CDR1 LNHNV, CDR2 YYDKDF (reference sequence). V lost 3 bases to trimming and J lost 1 base, with 9 bases between them. CDR3 loop: CATSRLTGNTGELFF. The DNA for the CDR3 is TGTGCCACCAGCAGGCTGACAGGGAACACCGGGGAGCTGTTTTTT.

The rearrangement links TRBV7-2 to TRBJ2-7, with D perhaps TRBD2 (5 bases). The CDR3 loop spans 15 amino acids. Germline CDR1 reads SGHTA; CDR2 reads FQGNSA. The germline V and J ends were trimmed by 4 bases and 4 bases, with 17 bases remaining between them. CDR3 DNA: TGTGCCAGCAGCTCCCCCCAGGCGGGCCTTTACGAGCAGTACTTC. Protein product: CASSSPQAGLYEQYF. Complete variable domain (other parts from reference TRBV7-2 and TRBJ2-7): GAGVSQSPSNKVTEKGKDVELRCDPISGHTALYWYRQSLGQGLEFLIYFQGNSAPDKSGLPSDRFSAERTGGSVSTLTIQRTQQEDSAVYLCASSSPQAGLYEQYFGPGTRLTVT.

This chain connects TRBV5-1 to TRBJ2-2; TRBD2 aligns across 8 bases. The V and J ends lost 0 bases and 9 bases, in that order; junction bases with no gene match: 7. The CDR3 runs 15 residues. Germline CDR1 SGHRS, CDR2 YFSETQ. The CDR3 coding sequence is TGCGCCAGCAGCTTGGCCCGGGGGGGCAACTGGGAGCTGTTTTTT. Its translation: CASSLARGGNWELFF.

The J gene is TRBJ2-7, the V gene TRBV5-1; no clear D. Germline V gene data show CDR1 as SGHRS and CDR2 as YFSETQ. Trimming took 5 bases from V and 7 from J, leaving 10 bases between them. The CDR3 totals 11 residues. In DNA form, the CDR3 reads TGCGCCAGCAGAGAGGCCGGGGAGCAGTACTTC. Encoded protein: CASREAGEQYF.

J is TRBJ2-1 and V is TRBV20-1; D gene uncertain. In germline, CDR1 is DFQATT, CDR2 SNEGSKA (reference sequence). Trimming removed 6 bases from V and 4 bases from J, with 16 bases in between. The CDR3 totals 14 residues. The CDR3 bases are TGCAGTGCAGCGCCCGCAGGACGTTACAATGAGCAGTTCTTC. Its translation: CSAAPAGRYNEQFF.

This rearrangement joins TRBV20-1 to TRBJ2-7; 8 nucleotides line up with TRBD2. Unmatched junction bases numbered 3, after V lost 3 bases and J lost 5 bases. CDR3 length equals 12 residues. In germline, CDR1 is DFQATT, CDR2 SNEGSKA (reference sequence). The CDR3 nucleotides are TGCAGTGCTAGCGGGGGGGGGCACGAGCAGTACGTC. This sequence encodes CSASGGGHEQYV.

This clonotype was picked up a small number of times. The DNA for the CDR3 is TGTGCCAGCTCACCTACCCCAAGACAGGCAAAGACCCAGTACTTC. Encoded protein: CASSPTPRQAKTQYF. The rearrangement uses TRBV18 and TRBJ2-5, with a tentative D call TRBD1 (6 bases). Germline V CDR1 and CDR2: KGHSH, LQKENI. V was clipped by 3 bases and J by 6 bases, with 17 bases between them. The CDR3 is 15 amino acids. Full variable domain (remainder filled in from reference TRBV18 and TRBJ2-5): NAGVMQNPRHLVRRRGQEARLRCSPMKGHSHVYWYRQLPEEGLKFMVYLQKENIIDESGMPKERFSAEFPKEGPSILRIQQVVRGDSAAYFCASSPTPRQAKTQYFGPGTRLLVL.

This chain connects TRBV5-8 to TRBJ2-1; TRBD2 might be the D (5 bases). This CDR3 region has 14 residues. Germline V gene sequence: CDR1 SGHTS, CDR2 YDEGEE. V was pared by 2 bases and J by 3 bases, with 9 bases between. The CDR3 nucleotides are TGTGCCAGCAGCTTTGAAGGAGGCTACAATGAGCAGTTCTTC. Translating gives CASSFEGGYNEQFF.

This chain connects TRBV5-1 to TRBJ2-7; 10 positions match TRBD1. Germline V lookup: CDR1 SGHRS, CDR2 YFSETQ. The junction had 2 bases not matched to a gene; V was cut back by 3 bases and J by 2 bases. The CDR3 sequence is 14 residues long. CDR3 nucleotide sequence: TGCGCCAGCAGCTCGACAGGGGGCACCTACGAGCAGTACGTC. Amino acids: CASSSTGGTYEQYV.

The chain is built from TRBV11-1 and TRBJ2-6; a weak D match, TRBD2 (6 bases). The CDR3 length is 19 residues. Per germline, CDR1 SGHAT and CDR2 FQDESV (reference sequence). V lost 5 bases and J 0 bases, leaving 20 bases between the germline ends. CDR3 coding DNA: TGTGCCAGCAGCCCCTGGTTGTCGGCGGGGCCCTCTGGGGCCAACGTCCTGACTTTC. Translated, it gives CASSPWLSAGPSGANVLTF.

This chain joins TRBV10-2 and TRBJ2-7; TRBD2 aligns across 15 bases. The V segment lost 7 bases and the J segment 6 bases; nucleotides outside the gene matches: 7. The CDR3 length is 15 residues. Germline loops: CDR1 WSHSY, CDR2 SAAADI. This CDR3 is CASMGLAGGVGEQYF. CDR3 coding DNA: TGCGCCAGCATGGGACTAGCGGGGGGAGTCGGCGAGCAGTACTTC.

The chain couples TRBV9 to TRBJ2-2; 8 bases fit TRBD1. The CDR3 totals 15 residues. V shed 5 bases and J 7 bases; nucleotides not matched to a gene: 10. Germline values: CDR1 SGDLS, CDR2 YYNGEE. The chain's CDR3 is CASRRDQGAVGELFF. For the CDR3, the DNA is TGTGCCAGCAGGAGGGACCAGGGGGCGGTCGGGGAGCTGTTTTTT.

This clonotype turned up a few times. The CDR3 DNA reads as TGTGCCAGCAGCGTGGGACTAGCGGGCCGTGAGCAGTTCTTC. This gives the protein CASSVGLAGREQFF. The rearrangement links TRBV9 to TRBJ2-1, with 12 positions matching TRBD2. Germline CDR1 is SGDLS and CDR2 is YYNGEE. There are 14 residues in the CDR3. V trimming: 2 bases; J trimming: 9 bases; junction bases outside the gene matches: 3.

The chain employs TRBV2 and TRBJ2-3; no clear D gene. The V end lost 11 bases, the J end lost 3 bases, and 12 bases lay between the germline ends. The CDR3 length is 12 residues. Germline V gives CDR1 SNHLY, CDR2 FYNNEI. In nucleotides, the CDR3 is TGTGCCGGAAGACCTCAGACAGATACGCAGTATTTT. Amino acid sequence: CAGRPQTDTQYF.

The gene calls are TRBV20-1 and TRBJ2-1; TRBD2 aligns across 7 bases. Germline trimming cut 3 bases from V and 3 bases from J; bases unmatched to any gene: 11. Germline-derived CDR1 and CDR2 are DFQATT and SNEGSKA (reference sequence). CDR3 length: 16 residues. The CDR3 DNA sequence: TGCAGTGCTAGCCCAAGGCGGGGGATTGTCTACAATGAGCAGTTCTTC. This sequence encodes CSASPRRGIVYNEQFF.

The V and J genes are TRBV6-5 and TRBJ2-7; no clear D gene. Looked up from germline, CDR1 is MNHEY and CDR2 is SVGAGI. This CDR3 has 13 residues. V was trimmed by 6 bases and J by 4 bases, leaving 13 bases between them. CDR3 protein: CASSTRRGYEQYV. DNA of the CDR3: TGTGCCAGCAGCACCCGGCGTGGGTACGAGCAGTACGTC.

The gene calls are TRBV5-5 and TRBJ2-7; 7 nucleotides match TRBD1. V was pared by 5 bases and J by 6 bases, with 5 bases of the junction left unmatched. The CDR3 runs 12 residues. CDR1 is SGHKS and CDR2 is YYEKEE in the germline V gene (reference sequence). The CDR3 DNA is TGTGCCAGCAGGAGACAGGGTCCCGAGCAGTACTTC. This gives the protein CASRRQGPEQYF.

This clonotype was counted a few times. The rearrangement joins TRBV7-9 to TRBJ1-4; 12 bases line up with TRBD1. The V gene's germline CDR1 is SEHNR and CDR2 FQNEAQ (reference sequence). The ends lost 4 bases at V and 7 bases at J; junction bases unmatched: 10. The CDR3 totals 17 residues. Here the CDR3 reads CASSSRDRGRPGEKLFF. CDR3 bases: TGTGCCAGCAGCTCCAGGGACAGGGGGCGCCCGGGTGAAAAACTGTTTTTT.

The chain employs TRBV6-6 and TRBJ1-2; D gene uncertain. V was clipped by 6 bases and J by 4 bases, with 21 bases between them. CDR1 is MNHNY and CDR2 is SVGAGI in the germline V gene (reference sequence). This CDR3 is 16 amino acids long. CDR3 loop: CASSPAVVGSGYGYTF. The CDR3 DNA reads as TGTGCCAGCAGCCCCGCCGTGGTGGGGAGCGGCTATGGCTACACCTTC.

The chain links TRBV5-1 to TRBJ2-3; 12 nucleotides match TRBD1. The V gene's germline CDR1 is SGHRS and CDR2 YFSETQ. The CDR3 length is 18 residues. The V and J ends lost 4 bases and 3 bases, in that order; junction bases with no gene match: 12. CDR3 bases: TGCGCCAGCAGCCCCCCCGGGACAGGGGGCCTGGGTACAGATACGCAGTATTTT. Translated, it gives CASSPPGTGGLGTDTQYF.

V is TRBV6-5 and J is TRBJ1-1; tentative D call: TRBD1 (6 bases). Germline V gene lookup returns CDR1 MNHEY and CDR2 SVGAGI. This CDR3 contains 14 residues. V lost 6 bases to trimming and J lost 5 bases, with 16 bases between them. Here the CDR3 reads CASRATGLKTEAFF. Here the CDR3 DNA reads TGTGCCAGCAGAGCCACAGGGTTAAAGACTGAAGCTTTCTTT.

V is TRBV5-1 and J is TRBJ2-4, with D perhaps TRBD1 (5 bases). Trimming took off 2 bases at V and 7 bases at J, with 10 bases between the two ends. This CDR3 has 13 amino acids. Germline CDR1 and CDR2: SGHRS and YFSETQ. CDR3 region: CASSLGDGNIQYF. The CDR3 DNA reads as TGCGCCAGCAGCTTAGGGGATGGGAACATTCAGTACTTC.

This clonotype was observed a handful of times. The CDR3 DNA sequence: TGTGCCAGCAGCCCTGACAGGGGATATACCGGGGAGCTGTTTTTT. Translated, it gives CASSPDRGYTGELFF. The chain couples TRBV3-1 to TRBJ2-2; the match to TRBD1 covers 8 bases. This CDR3 has 15 amino acids. Germline trimming cut 4 bases from V and 5 bases from J; bases unmatched to any gene: 6. From germline, CDR1 is LGHDT and CDR2 YNNKEL (reference sequence).

With respect to this clonotype: A read error may produce the germline difference seen at one junction end. The J gene is TRBJ2-7, the V gene TRBV18, with TRBD1 matching 10 bases. The CDR3 runs 16 residues. CDR1 and CDR2 from the germline V gene are KGHSH and LQKENI. The CDR3 region has the DNA TGTGCCAGCTCACCACCGAAGGGACAGGGGCCACTAAGTTCGTTCTTC. Its protein product is CASSPPKGQGPLSSFF.

This clonotype was counted a few times. V and J are TRBV7-2 and TRBJ1-2, with TRBD1 matching 8 bases. This CDR3 spans 16 amino acids. V lost 5 bases to trimming and J lost 6 bases; unmatched junction nucleotides: 14. CDR1 is SGHTA, CDR2 FQGNSA, per germline. CDR3 bases: TGTGCCAGCAGCACACACGCAGGGGGCTTGGGTGATGGCTACACCTTC. It encodes CASSTHAGGLGDGYTF.

Only a few counts were recorded for this clonotype. The chain employs TRBV5-1 and TRBJ1-1; 8 bases are a match to TRBD1. The germline gives CDR1 SGHRS, CDR2 YFSETQ. The CDR3 has 16 amino acids. V lost 0 bases to trimming and J lost 3 bases; unmatched junction nucleotides: 7. CDR3 region: CASSLGVRGQDTEAFF. The CDR3, as DNA: TGCGCCAGCAGCTTGGGGGTCAGGGGGCAGGACACTGAAGCTTTCTTT.

This clonotype was detected ten times or more. The V call is TRBV5-1, the J call TRBJ2-1; 7 nucleotides align to TRBD2. J gave up 8 bases and V 3 bases, and 8 bases lay outside the gene matches. Germline V CDR1 and CDR2: SGHRS, YFSETQ. CDR3 length equals 14 residues. CDR3 in amino acids: CASSSSTAGDEQFF. As DNA, the CDR3 is TGCGCCAGCAGCTCTTCGACGGCGGGGGATGAGCAGTTCTTC.

This clonotype was seen a handful of times. CDR3 nucleotide sequence: TGCAGCGCAGTTCCCGGCGACAACGGCTACACCTTC. Protein: CSAVPGDNGYTF. This rearrangement joins TRBV29-1 to TRBJ1-2; D gene uncertain. Trimming stripped 7 bases from V and 8 bases from J, with 17 bases between. CDR3 length: 12 amino acids. Per germline, CDR1 SQVTM and CDR2 ANQGSEA.

The sample holds a few counts of this clonotype. The chain employs TRBV20-1 and TRBJ2-1, with D unclear. This CDR3 has 13 residues. Trimming stripped 3 bases from V and 8 bases from J, with 14 bases between. Germline V gene sequence: CDR1 DFQATT, CDR2 SNEGSKA (reference sequence). In nucleotides, the CDR3 is TGCAGTGCTAGTTGGTCTACCATCGATGAGCAGTTCTTC. The encoded protein is CSASWSTIDEQFF.

The sample holds a few counts of this clonotype. CDR3 region: CASSPRTGTGPETQYF. The CDR3 DNA is TGTGCCAGCAGCCCCCGAACTGGGACAGGGCCAGAGACCCAGTACTTC. The rearrangement joins TRBV7-6 to TRBJ2-5, with TRBD1 matching 9 bases. J lost 4 bases, V lost 5 bases, and 11 bases had no gene match. The CDR3 spans 16 residues. CDR1 and CDR2 from the germline V gene are SGHVS and FNYEAQ.